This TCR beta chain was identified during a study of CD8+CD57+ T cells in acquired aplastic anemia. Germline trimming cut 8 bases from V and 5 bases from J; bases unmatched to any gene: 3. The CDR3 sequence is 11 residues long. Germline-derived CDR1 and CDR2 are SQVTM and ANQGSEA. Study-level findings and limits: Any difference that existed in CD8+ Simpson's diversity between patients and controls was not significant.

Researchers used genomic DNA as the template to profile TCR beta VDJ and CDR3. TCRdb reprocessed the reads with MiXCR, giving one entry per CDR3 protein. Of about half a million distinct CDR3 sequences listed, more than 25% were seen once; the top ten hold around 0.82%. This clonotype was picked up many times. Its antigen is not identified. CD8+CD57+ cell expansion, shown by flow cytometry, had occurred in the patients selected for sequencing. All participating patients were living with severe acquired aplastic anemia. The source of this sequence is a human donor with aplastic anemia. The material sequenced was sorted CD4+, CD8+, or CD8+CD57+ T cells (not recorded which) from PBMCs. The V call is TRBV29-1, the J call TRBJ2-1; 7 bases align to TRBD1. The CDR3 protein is CSSTGDNEQFF. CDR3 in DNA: TGCAGCAGTACAGGGGACAATGAGCAGTTCTTC.